Shown below are 25 T cell receptor beta chains from a single sample sequenced in a study of blood T cell repertoires in COVID-19. Assay used: immunoSEQ multiplex PCR; TCRdb lists only in-frame clones, some missing. The table includes 72,000 or so clones, approximately 92% detected once. Sequencing was performed on peripheral blood. Source of these receptors: an elderly woman with acute or convalescent COVID-19.

The chain employs TRBV7-9 and TRBJ2-7; 8 positions match TRBD1. The V segment lost 5 bases and the J segment 2 bases; nucleotides outside the gene matches: 11. The germline CDR1 and CDR2 sequences are SEHNR and FQNEAQ (reference sequence). The CDR3 is made up of 16 amino acids. CDR3 sequence reads: CASSRSPPGQAYEQYF. CDR3 sequence (DNA): TGTGCCAGCAGCCGATCACCTCCGGGACAGGCCTACGAGCAGTACTTC.

The rearrangement uses TRBV18 and TRBJ1-3; D is ambiguous. CDR1 and CDR2 (germline): KGHSH, LQKENI. Trimming cost V 4 bases and J 4 bases, with 14 bases left between them. The CDR3 runs 15 residues. CDR3 in DNA: TGTGCCAGCTCACGAGTGAACAGTCTAGGAAACACCATATATTTT. Translating it yields CASSRVNSLGNTIYF.

V is TRBV3-1 (or the pseudogene TRBV3-2) and J is TRBJ2-1, with 8 nucleotides matching TRBD2. The CDR3 sequence is 16 residues long. The germline V gene encodes CDR1 LGHDT and CDR2 YNNKEL (reference sequence). With 4 bases clipped from V and 4 bases from J, the junction kept 9 bases outside the gene matches. The CDR3 nucleotides read TGTGCCAGCAGCCGGGCAGGAGCGGGGGCTTACAATGAGCAGTTCTTC. Protein: CASSRAGAGAYNEQFF.

The V call is TRBV10-1, the J call TRBJ2-1; 9 bases match TRBD2. With 2 bases clipped from V and 0 bases from J, the junction kept 5 bases outside the gene matches. The CDR3 runs to 17 residues. Germline CDR1 reads WNHNN; CDR2 reads SYGVQD (reference sequence). Written as DNA, the CDR3 is TGCGCCAGCAGTGAGCCTAAGCGGGGGGTCTCCTACAATGAGCAGTTCTTC. Its translation is CASSEPKRGVSYNEQFF.

This chain connects TRBV12-3 or TRBV12-4 to TRBJ2-1; weak D call: TRBD2 (5 bases). The V end was cut by 5 bases, the J end by 8 bases, with 10 bases between. This CDR3 contains 12 residues. The CDR3, as DNA: TGTGCCAGCAGTCGGACTGCATATGAGCAGTTCTTC. Translating it yields CASSRTAYEQFF.

The chain links TRBV5-1 to TRBJ2-1, with D possibly TRBD1 on 8 matching bases. The CDR3 has 17 amino acids. Trimming shortened V by 1 base and J by 5 bases, and 19 bases separated the two germline ends. CDR1 is SGHRS, CDR2 YFSETQ, per germline. CDR3 residues: CASSLWGGGQADNEQFF. The CDR3 DNA is TGCGCCAGCAGCTTGTGGGGAGGGGGACAGGCCGACAATGAGCAGTTCTTC. The complete variable domain, with remaining parts taken from reference TRBV5-1 and TRBJ2-1, reads KAGVTQTPRYLIKTRGQQVTLSCSPISGHRSVSWYQQTPGQGLQFLFEYFSETQRNKGNFPGRFSGRQFSNSRSEMNVSTLELGDSALYLCASSLWGGGQADNEQFFGPGTRLTVL.

The chain has TRBV19 and TRBJ2-5; 8 bases agree with TRBD1. The CDR3 has 14 amino acids. Germline values: CDR1 LNHDA, CDR2 SQIVND (reference sequence). V lost 3 bases, J lost 4 bases, and 4 bases stayed unmatched. This CDR3 is CASSISQGAETQYF. In nucleotides, the CDR3 is TGTGCCAGTAGTATCAGCCAGGGGGCAGAGACCCAGTACTTC.

This sequence joins TRBV2 and TRBJ2-7, with 12 bases lining up with TRBD2. The CDR3 contains 15 residues. V was pared by 8 bases and J by 1 base, with 6 bases of the junction left unmatched. CDR1 SNHLY and CDR2 FYNNEI come from the germline V gene. In DNA form, the CDR3 reads TGTGCCAGCGGGGGACTAGCGGGTTTTTCCTACGAGCAGTACTTC. It specifies CASGGLAGFSYEQYF.

This chain's CDR3 is CASSLGTAYQETQYF. The CDR3 coding sequence is TGTGCCAGCAGCTTGGGGACAGCGTATCAAGAGACCCAGTACTTC. V usage is TRBV5-4 and J usage is TRBJ2-5; the D gene is possibly TRBD1 (6 bases). The length of the CDR3 is 15 residues. With 0 bases removed from V and 2 bases from J, the gap between germline ends came to 11 bases. Germline CDR1 and CDR2: SGHNT and YYREEE (reference sequence).

The rearrangement links TRBV5-1 to TRBJ2-3; 10 nucleotides align to TRBD2. Unmatched junction bases numbered 4, after V lost 4 bases and J lost 2 bases. The length of the CDR3 is 15 residues. The germline CDR1 and CDR2 sequences are SGHRS and YFSETQ. The CDR3 coding sequence is TGCGCCAGCAGCGTACTAGCGGGACCCACAGATACGCAGTATTTT. Amino acids: CASSVLAGPTDTQYF.

This chain connects TRBV7-2 to TRBJ1-5; 7 nucleotides line up with TRBD1. Trimming took 5 bases from V and 4 from J; bases not matched to a gene: 2. This CDR3 has 13 residues. CDR1 is SGHTA, CDR2 FQGNSA, per germline. The CDR3 nucleotides read TGTGCCAGCAGCATGGACAGGAATCAGCCCCAGCATTTT. Encoded protein: CASSMDRNQPQHF.

The chain combines TRBV5-1 with TRBJ2-7; 8 nucleotides align to TRBD1. Looked up from germline, CDR1 is SGHRS and CDR2 is YFSETQ. The CDR3 has 16 residues. J gave up 2 bases and V 0 bases, and 7 bases lay outside the gene matches. The CDR3 nucleotides are TGCGCCAGCAGCTTGGGAGTAGGACAGGGCACCTACGAGCAGTACTTC. It specifies CASSLGVGQGTYEQYF.

Points on this clone: Different DNA sequences within this sample yield the same CDR3. The chain links TRBV10-3 to TRBJ1-1; D gene ambiguous. The length of the CDR3 is 14 residues. V was cut by 2 bases and J by 0 bases, with 7 bases left in between. Germline CDR1 reads ENHRY; CDR2 reads SYGVKD. Here the CDR3 reads CAISEGRMNTEAFF. The CDR3 DNA follows: TGTGCCATCAGTGAGGGCAGAATGAACACTGAAGCTTTCTTT.

V and J are TRBV24-1 and TRBJ2-1; 7 bases are a match to TRBD1. The V gene's germline CDR1 is KGHDR and CDR2 SFDVKD. Trimming removed 4 bases from V and 9 bases from J; junction bases left unmatched: 5. This CDR3 has 13 residues. Written as DNA, the CDR3 is TGTGCCACCAGTGAACCCCAGGGGGTTGAGCAGTTCTTC. It yields the protein CATSEPQGVEQFF.

The chain recombines TRBV9 with TRBJ2-2; 7 bases align to TRBD1. This CDR3 is built from 17 residues. With V trimmed by 4 bases and J by 6 bases, 15 bases remained unmatched. Germline V gives CDR1 SGDLS, CDR2 YYNGEE. DNA for the CDR3: TGTGCCAGCAGCCCACTTCGGGCAGGGGGTTTCCCCGGGGAGCTGTTTTTT. Amino acid sequence: CASSPLRAGGFPGELFF.

The chain uses TRBV5-1 and TRBJ2-1; 7 positions match TRBD2. Germline assignment: CDR1 SGHRS and CDR2 YFSETQ. CDR3 size: 15 residues. V trimming: 4 bases; J trimming: 4 bases; junction bases outside the gene matches: 8. CDR3 DNA sequence: TGCGCCAGCAGCCCGGGGGAGGGAGGTTACAATGAGCAGTTCTTC. This translates into CASSPGEGGYNEQFF.

This chain links TRBV9 with TRBJ1-1; D gene uncertain. The CDR3 is 13 residues long. Trimming removed 0 bases at V and 1 base at J, with 4 bases between. The V gene's germline CDR1 is SGDLS and CDR2 YYNGEE. Here the CDR3 DNA reads TGTGCCAGCAGCGTAGTATGGAACACTGAAGCTTTCTTT. It yields the protein CASSVVWNTEAFF.

The CDR3 region is CASSFDRIKETQYF. For the CDR3, the DNA is TGTGCCAGCAGTTTCGACAGGATCAAAGAGACCCAGTACTTC. The V call is TRBV28, the J call TRBJ2-5, with D perhaps matching TRBD1 (6 bases). CDR1 MDHEN and CDR2 SYDVKM come from the germline V gene. The CDR3 consists of 14 residues. Deletions cut 3 bases from V and 3 bases from J, with 11 bases between.

This chain links TRBV4-1 with TRBJ2-1, with D possibly being TRBD2 (5 bases). CDR3 length: 15 amino acids. Trimming pared 1 base from V and 4 bases from J, leaving 11 bases between. Germline CDR1 MGHRA, CDR2 YSYEKL. CDR3 amino acids: CASSQGTARYNEQFF. DNA for the CDR3: TGCGCCAGCAGCCAAGGGACTGCCCGTTACAATGAGCAGTTCTTC.

V and J are TRBV18 and TRBJ2-2, with a possible D match to TRBD2 (7 bases). This CDR3 has 14 amino acids. Germline V gene sequence: CDR1 KGHSH, CDR2 LQKENI. Trimming pared 3 bases from V and 12 bases from J, leaving 17 bases between. CDR3 in amino acids: CASSPLGLGGKLFF. In DNA form, the CDR3 reads TGTGCCAGCTCACCCCTCGGACTAGGGGGAAAGCTGTTTTTT.

The J gene is TRBJ1-3, the V gene TRBV7-2; 9 bases are shared with TRBD1. Germline V gene sequence: CDR1 SGHTA, CDR2 FQGNSA. The length of the CDR3 is 16 residues. With V trimmed by 4 bases and J by 4 bases, 8 bases remained unmatched. CDR3 loop: CASSSPDRGIGNTIYF. CDR3 bases: TGTGCCAGCAGCTCCCCCGACAGGGGGATCGGAAACACCATATATTTT.

This clone has only a few counts. The chain is built from TRBV2 and TRBJ1-1, with TRBD1 identical over 7 bases. CDR3 length: 16 amino acids. With V trimmed by 7 bases and J by 0 bases, 11 bases remained unmatched. Germline V gives CDR1 SNHLY, CDR2 FYNNEI. This CDR3 is CASTAPPGQMNTEAFF. DNA for the CDR3: TGTGCCAGCACGGCCCCCCCGGGACAGATGAACACTGAAGCTTTCTTT.

This rearrangement joins TRBV6-6 to TRBJ1-2; TRBD1 agrees at 7 bases. V shed 5 bases, J shed 9 bases, and the junction held 12 bases outside the gene matches. In germline, CDR1 is MNHNY, CDR2 SVGAGI (reference sequence). The CDR3 spans 14 residues. CDR3 protein: CASSASGQIRSYTF. CDR3 sequence (DNA): TGTGCCAGCAGTGCTTCGGGACAGATAAGGAGCTACACCTTC.

This chain joins TRBV7-9 and TRBJ1-4; D gene uncertain. CDR3 length equals 12 residues. Deletions cut 5 bases from V and 6 bases from J, with 7 bases between. Germline-derived CDR1 and CDR2 are SEHNR and FQNEAQ (reference sequence). In DNA, the CDR3 is TGTGCCAGCAGCCGGGAGGATGAAAAACTGTTTTTT. This codes for CASSREDEKLFF.

This clone was seen a few times. This chain connects TRBV4-2 to TRBJ1-2; 7 bases line up with TRBD1. J lost 4 bases, V lost 6 bases, and 5 bases had no gene match. The CDR3 spans 13 residues. Germline-derived CDR1 and CDR2 are LGHNA and YNFKEQ. The chain's CDR3 is CASRPQGGYGYTF. CDR3 in DNA: TGTGCCAGCAGGCCTCAGGGGGGCTATGGCTACACCTTC.